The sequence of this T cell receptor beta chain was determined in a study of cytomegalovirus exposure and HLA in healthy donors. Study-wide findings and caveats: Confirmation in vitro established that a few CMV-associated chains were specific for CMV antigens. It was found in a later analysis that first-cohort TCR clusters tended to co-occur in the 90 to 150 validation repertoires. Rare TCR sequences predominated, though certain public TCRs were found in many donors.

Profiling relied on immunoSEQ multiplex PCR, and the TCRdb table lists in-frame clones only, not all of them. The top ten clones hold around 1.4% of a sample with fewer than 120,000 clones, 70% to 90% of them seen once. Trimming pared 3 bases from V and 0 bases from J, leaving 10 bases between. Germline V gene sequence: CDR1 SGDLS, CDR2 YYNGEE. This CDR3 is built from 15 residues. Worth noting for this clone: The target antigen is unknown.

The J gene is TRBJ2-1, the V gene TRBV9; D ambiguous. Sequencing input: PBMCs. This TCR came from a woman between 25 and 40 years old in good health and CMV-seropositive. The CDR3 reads CASSERSGSYNEQFF. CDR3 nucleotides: TGTGCCAGCAGCGAGCGATCCGGCTCCTACAATGAGCAGTTCTTC.